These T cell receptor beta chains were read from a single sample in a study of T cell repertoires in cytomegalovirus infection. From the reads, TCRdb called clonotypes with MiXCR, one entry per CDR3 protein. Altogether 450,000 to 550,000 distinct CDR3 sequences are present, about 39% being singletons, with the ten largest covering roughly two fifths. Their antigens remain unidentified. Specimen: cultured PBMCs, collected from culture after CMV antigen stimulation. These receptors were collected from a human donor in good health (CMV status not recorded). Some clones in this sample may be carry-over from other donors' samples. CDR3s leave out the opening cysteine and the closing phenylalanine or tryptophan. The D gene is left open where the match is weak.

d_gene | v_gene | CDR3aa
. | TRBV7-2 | ASSLGLLSSDIQY
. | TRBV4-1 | ASSRLGGAYEQF
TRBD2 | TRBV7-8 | ASSRGLGGELF
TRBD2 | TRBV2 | AMRDDKFGSGRATEQF
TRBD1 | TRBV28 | ASSSPGQNTDTQY
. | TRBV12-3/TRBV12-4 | ASGPLRPSENEQF
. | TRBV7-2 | ASREGGWANQPQH
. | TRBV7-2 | ASSGDFSYEQY
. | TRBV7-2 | ASSLGMRETQY
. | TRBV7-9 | ASSGNGLWNEQF
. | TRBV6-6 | ASGSTNTEAF
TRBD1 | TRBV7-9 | ASSLFGAGGDQPQH
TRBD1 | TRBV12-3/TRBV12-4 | ASSFNPQGADEQF
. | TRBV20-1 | SARTQGAPSYNEQF
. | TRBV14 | ASSQRSYNEQF
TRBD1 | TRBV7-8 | ASSLGQGVPQESQY
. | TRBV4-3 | ASSTRRGGGNHEQF
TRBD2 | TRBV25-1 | ASNQRRTSGSSYEQY
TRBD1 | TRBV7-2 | ASSPRTGTTYEQY
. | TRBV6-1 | ASSEAVAQPQH
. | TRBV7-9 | ASSLVDSTEAF
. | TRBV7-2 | ASSQFGPYNEQF
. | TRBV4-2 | ASSQFGGGADTQY
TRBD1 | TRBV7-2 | ASNLGTVDTGELS
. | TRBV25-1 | ASSPPTVNTGELF
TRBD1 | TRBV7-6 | ASSLALGDRESDNNSPLH
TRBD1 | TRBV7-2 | ASSPQQGAGNSPLH
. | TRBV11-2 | ASSPMAYNEQF
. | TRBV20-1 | SAKASESTDTQY
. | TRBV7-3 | ASSITSYEQY
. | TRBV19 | ASSGQSNHGYT
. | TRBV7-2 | ASSLIQGSETQY
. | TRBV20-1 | SARMYTGELF
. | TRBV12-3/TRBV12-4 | ASSGGRRHEQY
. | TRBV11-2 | ASSLPRQDENTEAF
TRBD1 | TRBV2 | ASKGQYTGELF
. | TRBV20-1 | SAPARYSGNTIY
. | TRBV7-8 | ASSLEGAYRSYGYT